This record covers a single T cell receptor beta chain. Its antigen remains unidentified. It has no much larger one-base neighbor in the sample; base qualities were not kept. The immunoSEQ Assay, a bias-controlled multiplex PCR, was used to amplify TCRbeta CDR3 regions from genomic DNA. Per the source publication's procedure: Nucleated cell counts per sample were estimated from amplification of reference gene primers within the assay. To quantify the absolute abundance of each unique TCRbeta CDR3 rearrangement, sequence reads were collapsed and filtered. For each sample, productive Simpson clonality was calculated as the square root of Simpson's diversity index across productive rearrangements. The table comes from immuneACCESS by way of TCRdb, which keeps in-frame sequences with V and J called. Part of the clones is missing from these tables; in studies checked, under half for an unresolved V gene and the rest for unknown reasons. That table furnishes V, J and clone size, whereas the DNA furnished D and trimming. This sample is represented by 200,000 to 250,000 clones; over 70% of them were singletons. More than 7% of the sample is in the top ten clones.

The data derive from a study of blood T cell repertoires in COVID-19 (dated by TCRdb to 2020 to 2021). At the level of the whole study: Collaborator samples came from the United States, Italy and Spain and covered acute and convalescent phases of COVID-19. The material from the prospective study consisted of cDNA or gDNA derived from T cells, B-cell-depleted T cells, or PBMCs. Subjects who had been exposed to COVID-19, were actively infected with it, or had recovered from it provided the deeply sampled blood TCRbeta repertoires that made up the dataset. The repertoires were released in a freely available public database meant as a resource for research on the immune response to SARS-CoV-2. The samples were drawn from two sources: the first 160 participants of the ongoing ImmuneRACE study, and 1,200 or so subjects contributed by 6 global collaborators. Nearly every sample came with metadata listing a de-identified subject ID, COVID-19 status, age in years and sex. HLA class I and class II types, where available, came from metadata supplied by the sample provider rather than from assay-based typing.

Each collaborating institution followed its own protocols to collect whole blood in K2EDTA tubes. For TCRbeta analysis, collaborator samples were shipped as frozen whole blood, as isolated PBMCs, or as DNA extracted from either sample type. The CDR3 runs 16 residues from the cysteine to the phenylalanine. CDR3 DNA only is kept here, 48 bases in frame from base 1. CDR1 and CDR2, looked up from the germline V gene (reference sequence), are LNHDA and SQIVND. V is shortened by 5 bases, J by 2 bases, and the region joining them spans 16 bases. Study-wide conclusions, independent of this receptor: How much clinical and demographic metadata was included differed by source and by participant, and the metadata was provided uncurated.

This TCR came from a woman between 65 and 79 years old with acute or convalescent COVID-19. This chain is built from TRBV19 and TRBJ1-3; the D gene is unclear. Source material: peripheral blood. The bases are TGTGCCAGTAGTCCCGGTCGTCGATATCCTGGAAACACCATATATTTT. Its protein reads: CASSPGRRYPGNTIYF. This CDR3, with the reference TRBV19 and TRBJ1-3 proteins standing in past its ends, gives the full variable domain DGGITQSPKYLFRKEGQNVTLSCEQNLNHDAMYWYRQDPGQGLRLIYYSQIVNDFQKGDIAEGYSVSREKKESFPLTVTSAQKNPTAFYLCASSPGRRYPGNTIYFGEGSWLTVV.